This TCR beta chain was identified in a study of T cells in women clearing cervical HPV infection (dated by TCRdb to the late 2010s). For context, the study as a whole: Cases were approximately 25 women with histologically confirmed HPV16-related CIN3 or worse, including a couple of invasive cancers. As quality controls, five blinded duplicates were added to each group, bringing the total to approximately 60 samples made up of 50 or so participants and about ten replicates. The exploratory proof-of-principle case-control study was nested within the Guanacaste HPV Natural History Study in Costa Rica and compared TCR repertoires across cervical HPV16 outcomes. A median age of approximately 30 years was observed in cases versus 38 to 45 in controls, and no significant differences in baseline characteristics were found. Controls were more than 20 women whose single incident HPV16 infection cleared within 12 months without precancer or cancer developing. HLA typing was available for only a few women, so HLA type could not be excluded as a confounder. In the parent cohort, about 10,000 women aged 18 or older were enrolled in Guanacaste, Costa Rica, during 1993 to 1994 and then followed for under 8 years. Among cases, blood sampling occurred a median of 149 days after lesion detection, with an interquartile range of about 90 to 200 days. Blood from cases was collected at the visit at which the lesion was first identified, whereas blood from controls was collected once infection was no longer detected. Cases were matched to controls by age within five years and by the year the sample was collected. The study at large found these results: TRBV6-7 relative abundance was lower in cases than in controls (roughly 0.12% versus 0.17%; Bonferroni P = 0.0008). Across sequencing depths, CIN3+ cases showed significantly higher TCR repertoire richness than controls, but evenness did not differ between the groups. Cases were distinguished from controls with an estimated AUC of about 0.8 by random forest classifiers combining richness and V gene abundances. The cross-sectional design could not show whether the associations came before the infection or were a result of it, and neither effector/memory subsets nor HPV-specific T cells were isolated. Because the number of T cells in each sample was unknown, differences in richness could reflect differing T-cell content rather than repertoire biology.

As encoded in the germline V gene (reference sequence), CDR1 is PRHDT while CDR2 is FYEKMQ. At the junction V is shortened by 4 bases and J by 4 bases, with 16 bases in between. Reading from cysteine to phenylalanine, the CDR3 counts 15 amino acids. The DNA covers only part of the CDR3, 36 bases in frame from base 1. Every participant had a single incident cervical HPV16 infection, and women with prevalent HPV16 infections were excluded. Cervical HPV DNA was detected by MY09/MY11 PCR, and genotyping was performed by dot-blot hybridization. Roughly 16 mL of heparinized blood were centrifuged, and the buffy coat was split into aliquots, frozen at -30 degrees C, and then kept at -80 degrees C. Genomic DNA was extracted from buffy coat specimens using QIAGEN kits. As to this clone: This clone's antigen is unknown. The read gets to within 3 residues of the CDR3 end, and the germline J gene fills in the rest.

Using the immunoSEQ assay, multiplex PCR amplified TCR beta CDR3 regions from an average of roughly 1,200 ng of genomic DNA per sample. The assay corrected primer bias using a complete synthetic TCR repertoire to establish an amplification baseline. Amplicons were sequenced on the Illumina platform. Concerning the study's data processing: Sequence errors were corrected by clustering with frequency ratios and a modified nearest-neighbor algorithm, and the sequences were then analyzed in the immunoSEQ Analyzer using IMGT gene definitions. At each rarefaction depth, TCR richness and evenness were averaged across 20 rarefaction repeats, and any sample with fewer sequences than the depth was left out. Wilcoxon rank sum tests with FDR correction were used to compare relative abundances of V, D and J genes between the groups. For the blinded duplicates, the intraclass correlation was roughly 96% for TCR richness and averaged roughly 79% across around 66 gene segments. TCRdb re-hosts the immuneACCESS table, in-frame sequences only. Its copies lack some clones; in the studies checked, an unresolved V gene accounts for under half of them, and the cause for the rest is not known. The DNA was the basis for D and trimming; V, J and clone size are from that table. The sample's records list tens of thousands of clones. The top ten constitute approximately 34% of the sample.

Recombination linked TRBV13 to TRBJ2-5, with the identity of the D gene unclear. The source is a woman aged 18 to 75 with a cervical HPV16 infection that either progressed to CIN3+ or cleared (not recorded which). The sample taken for sequencing was blood buffy coat. The CDR3 amino acid sequence is: CASSSTPRWPETQYF. The covered CDR3 bases are TGTGCCAGCAGCTCCACCCCCCGCTGGCCAGAGACC. This CDR3, with the reference TRBV13 and TRBJ2-5 proteins standing in past its ends, gives the full variable domain AAGVIQSPRHLIKEKRETATLKCYPIPRHDTVYWYQQGPGQDPQFLISFYEKMQSDKGSIPDRFSAQQFSDYHSELNMSSLELGDSALYFCASSSTPRWPETQYFGPGTRLLVL.